The T cell receptor (beta chain) described here comes from a study of shared clonotypes between healthy human individuals. Method: immunoSEQ multiplex PCR; TCRdb's copy keeps in-frame clones and lacks some. The sample includes a few hundred thousand clones, roughly four fifths of them seen just once. V lost 6 bases and J lost 10, with 13 bases in between. This CDR3 contains 12 residues. Germline-derived CDR1 and CDR2 are SGHAT and FQNNGV. This TCR derives from a woman aged 40 to 50 in good health. Some clones in this sample may be carry-over from other donors' samples. Sequencing input: PBMCs. V and J are TRBV11-2 and TRBJ2-4; maybe TRBD2 (5 bases). This chain's CDR3 is CASRGPGSIQYF. The CDR3 bases are TGTGCCAGCAGAGGGCCGGGGTCAATTCAGTACTTC.